The present T cell receptor beta chain was sequenced within a study of T-cell memory formation after mild COVID-19 listed by TCRdb under 2021. Some background on the complete study: TCR sequence clusters from the two donors were largely donor specific. In two donors, T-cell clones that expanded and contracted after mild COVID-19 were followed by sequencing TCRalpha and TCRbeta repertoires longitudinally. The cohort was made up of two young adult volunteers, one female and one male, who were previously healthy.

V is reduced by 2 bases and J by 4 bases, leaving a spacing of 6 bases between them. Taken from the germline V gene, the CDR1 and CDR2 loops are ENHRY and SYGVKD. Spanning cysteine to phenylalanine, the CDR3 consists of 13 amino acids. Solely the CDR3 DNA is kept, with 39 bases framed from the first base. Ficoll-Paque density gradient centrifugation was used to isolate PBMCs. What the work shows at the level of the full study, not this receptor alone: Clones that contracted from day 15 to 85 showed balanced CD4/CD8 phenotypes, whereas a second wave of clones that expanded from day 15 to 37 leaned towards CD4+. Contracting CD4+ clones were located mainly in the CM and EM memory subsets, whereas CD8+ clones were found to be enriched in EMRA. Only two mild cases were covered by the study, and larger cohorts that include severe cases with pre-infection samples were considered necessary. Whether the second-wave clones peaking on day 37 were SARS-CoV-2 specific was not confirmed. Some responding clones were found in pre-infection memory, which suggests that pre-existing cross-reactive memory T cells took part in the SARS-CoV-2 response.

Worth noting for this clonotype: Its specific antigen is unknown. Per-nucleotide qualities are absent, and no much larger clonotype sits a single base away.

Sequencing relied on an Illumina NovaSeq 6000. cDNA libraries for TCRalpha and TCRbeta were prepared by 5'RACE using constant-segment primers, with sample barcodes and unique molecular identifiers added. RNA was extracted from every sample with Trizol reagent. Libraries were amplified in two PCR steps, with a second sample barcode and Illumina TruSeq adapters added in the second step. Sequencing of libraries was performed on an Illumina NovaSeq with 2 x 150 bp paired-end reads. The authors' analysis ran thus. Demultiplexing of reads and collapsing into UMI-guided consensus sequences were performed with migec v1.2.7. Using mixcr v2.1.11, UMI consensuses were aligned to TRA and TRB V and J templates and then assembled into clonotypes. Expanded or contracted clonotypes were those called significant by both edgeR and NoisET, with noise models trained on biological replicates. For edgeR calls, the thresholds were a false discovery rate-adjusted p below 0.01 and a log2 fold-change of 1. As an exploratory analysis of dynamics, max-normalized trajectories of the 1000 most abundant clonotypes were examined with PCA combined with hierarchical clustering. The CD4 or CD8 phenotype of responding clones was assigned using the separately sequenced CD4+ and CD8+ repertoires. TCRdb trimmed public reads at Q25 via fastp, called clones via MiXCR and kept in-frame beta chains. Each entry merges the rows of one CDR3 protein and shows their most common DNA and genes. The V and J calls were determined by TCRdb, not by the authors. This sample holds hundreds of thousands of distinct CDR3 sequences; roughly 21% were observed only once. The ten largest clones represent roughly 8.3% of the sample.

Sample: PBMCs or a T cell subset sorted from them (not recorded which). This TCR was recovered from an adult woman who had mild COVID-19 (a few samples of this study predate the infection). The sample titles of this study are shuffled in the database, so cell type and time point are left out; the donor was told from shared clones. The rearranged chain carries TRBV10-3 and TRBJ2-1, with the D gene not clear enough to name. The DNA sequence is given as TGTGCCATCAGTGAGAAGTCATACAATGAGCAGTTCTTC. This is translated as CAISEKSYNEQFF.